A single sample gave rise to the 31 T cell receptor beta chains below, sequenced in a study of chemoradiotherapy in HPV16-positive cancers. Sequencing was performed with immunoSEQ multiplex PCR; in TCRdb, only in-frame clones are kept and a portion is missing. The sample contains some 5,000 clones, around 88% of which appear only once. Sequencing was performed on tumor tissue, taken from a patient who underwent chemoradiotherapy. Every receptor here comes from a human donor with HPV-associated anogenital cancer.

V usage is TRBV30 and J usage is TRBJ1-6; TRBD1 might be the D (5 bases). V lost 2 bases and J lost 0, with 14 bases in between. The CDR3 contains 17 residues. From germline, CDR1 is GTSNPN and CDR2 SVGIG (reference sequence). The CDR3 DNA sequence: TGTGCCTGGAGTAAGGGGACTCCCAGCTCCTATAATTCACCCCTCCACTTT. This codes for CAWSKGTPSSYNSPLHF.

The CDR3 region is CASSLLADTQYF. CDR3 nucleotide sequence: TGTGCCAGCAGCCTCCTAGCAGATACGCAGTATTTT. The chain employs TRBV7-9 and TRBJ2-3; D not certain. The germline CDR1 and CDR2 sequences are SEHNR and FQNEAQ (reference sequence). Trimming took 5 bases from V and 4 from J, leaving 7 bases between them. The CDR3 totals 12 residues.

The CDR3 is CASSLWPSGRNTGELFF. In DNA form, the CDR3 reads TGTGCCAGCAGTTTATGGCCGAGCGGGAGGAACACCGGGGAGCTGTTTTTT. This chain joins TRBV28 and TRBJ2-2, with 8 bases lining up with TRBD2. The CDR3 totals 17 residues. Losses at the gene ends were 0 bases for V and 1 base for J; bases not matched to a gene: 4. CDR1 and CDR2 from the germline V gene are MDHEN and SYDVKM.

The gene calls are TRBV19 and TRBJ1-3; perhaps TRBD1 as D (5 bases). Between the trimmed V and J ends, which lost 10 bases and 0 bases, there was a span of 10 bases. The CDR3 totals 13 residues. CDR1 is LNHDA and CDR2 is SQIVND in the germline V gene (reference sequence). The CDR3 DNA reads TGTGCCACCAGGGCCAGCTCTGGAAACACCATATATTTT. Amino acids: CATRASSGNTIYF.

This clone was seen a handful of times. J is TRBJ2-2 and V is TRBV5-1; the D gene is possibly TRBD1 (6 bases). Per germline, CDR1 SGHRS and CDR2 YFSETQ. The germline V and J ends were trimmed by 2 bases and 6 bases, with 11 bases remaining between them. This CDR3 comprises 14 residues. The CDR3 reads CASSFLAGAGELFF. DNA of the CDR3: TGCGCCAGCAGCTTCTTAGCAGGGGCCGGGGAGCTGTTTTTT.

This clone has only a few counts. This sequence joins TRBV7-3 and TRBJ2-1; no reliable D call. Deletions cut 2 bases from V and 4 bases from J, with 9 bases between. From germline, CDR1 is SGHTA and CDR2 FQGTGA. This CDR3 spans 14 amino acids. CDR3 protein: CASSLGPEYNEQFF. The CDR3 nucleotides are TGTGCCAGCAGCTTAGGGCCGGAATACAATGAGCAGTTCTTC.

The chain uses TRBV5-4 and TRBJ1-6; possible D gene TRBD1, 6 bases. The CDR3 runs 17 residues. Germline assignment: CDR1 SGHNT and CDR2 YYREEE (reference sequence). Trimming removed 4 bases from V and 6 bases from J, with 20 bases in between. The CDR3 region has the DNA TGTGCCAGCAGCCCAGGGGTAGTCCGAGGGGCTAATTCACCCCTCCACTTT. Translated: CASSPGVVRGANSPLHF.

Of note for this clone: Sequence at one end of the junction differs from germline and may be a read error. This chain connects TRBV2 to TRBJ2-7, with TRBD1 identical over 7 bases. The germline V gene has CDR1 SNHLY and CDR2 FYNNEI. The CDR3 runs 14 residues. In nucleotides, the CDR3 is TGTGCCAGCAGCGAAGACAGGGAACCGGGCGAGCAGTACTTC. Protein: CASSEDREPGEQYF. The full variable domain, in which reference TRBV2 and TRBJ2-7 provide the parts outside the CDR3, is EPEVTQTPSHQVTQMGQEVILRCVPISNHLYFYWYRQILGQKVEFLVSFYNNEISEKSEIFDDQFSVERPDGSNFTLKIRSTKLEDSAMYFCASSEDREPGEQYFGPGTRLTVT.

The chain is built from TRBV18 and TRBJ2-5, with 9 bases that match TRBD1. Per the germline V gene, CDR1 is KGHSH and CDR2 is LQKENI. The V gene end was trimmed by 5 bases and the J gene end by 4 bases; junction bases not matched to a gene: 8. The CDR3 length is 15 residues. This CDR3 reads CASSAGQGGGETQYF. As DNA, the CDR3 is TGTGCCAGCTCAGCGGGACAGGGAGGCGGAGAGACCCAGTACTTC.

This clone was seen a handful of times. The genes are TRBV25-1 and TRBJ2-5, with D perhaps TRBD1 (6 bases). Germline-derived CDR1 and CDR2 are MGHDK and SYGVNS. The CDR3 has 14 residues. V lost 2 bases and J lost 0, with 7 bases in between. CDR3 protein: CASSERGYQETQYF. The CDR3 DNA reads TGTGCCAGCAGTGAAAGGGGGTACCAAGAGACCCAGTACTTC.

The chain couples TRBV4-3 to TRBJ2-1; no firm D call. The ends were cut back, 1 base at V and 4 bases at J, with 14 bases in the middle. CDR3 length: 16 amino acids. The germline CDR1 and CDR2 sequences are LGHNA and YSLEER. The CDR3: CASSQARAVFYNEQFF. The CDR3, as DNA: TGCGCCAGCAGCCAAGCCCGGGCAGTCTTTTACAATGAGCAGTTCTTC.

The CDR3 DNA reads TGTGCCTCGACACTCCAGAACACTGAAGCTTTCTTT. Protein sequence: CASTLQNTEAFF. V and J are TRBV30 and TRBJ1-1; no definite D call. The germline gives CDR1 GTSNPN, CDR2 SVGIG (reference sequence). V was trimmed by 7 bases and J by 1 base, leaving 10 bases between them. The CDR3 length is 12 residues.

The chain combines TRBV2 with TRBJ2-2; no clear D. Germline CDR1 reads SNHLY; CDR2 reads FYNNEI. Trimming took off 6 bases at V and 3 bases at J, with 14 bases between the two ends. This CDR3 region has 15 residues. The CDR3 bases are TGTGCCAGCAGAGTCAGGAGTACGGACACCGGGGAGCTGTTTTTT. Residues: CASRVRSTDTGELFF.

The CDR3 reads CASSLSPQENTEAFF. CDR3 coding DNA: TGTGCCAGCAGCCTCTCCCCACAGGAGAACACTGAAGCTTTCTTT. V is TRBV7-3 and J is TRBJ1-1; a possible D gene is TRBD1 (5 bases). The V gene's germline CDR1 is SGHTA and CDR2 FQGTGA. This CDR3 has 15 residues. The V end lost 5 bases, the J end lost 1 base, and 14 bases lay between the germline ends.

This chain connects TRBV5-6 to TRBJ2-7, with D unclear. The CDR3 consists of 11 residues. Germline assignment: CDR1 SGHDT and CDR2 YYEEEE. The ends were cut back, 3 bases at V and 3 bases at J, with 4 bases in the middle. The CDR3 DNA reads as TGTGCCAGCAGCTCCGACTACGAGCAGTACTTC. Its translation: CASSSDYEQYF.

The genes are TRBV28 and TRBJ1-5; D is possibly TRBD1 (5 bases). Germline CDR1 reads MDHEN; CDR2 reads SYDVKM. Trimming cost V 4 bases and J 3 bases, with 16 bases left between them. The CDR3 totals 16 residues. The CDR3 spells CASSYPKGQNNQPQHF. In DNA, the CDR3 is TGTGCCAGCAGTTACCCGAAGGGGCAGAACAATCAGCCCCAGCATTTT.

This clone came up a few times. The V gene is TRBV11-2, the J gene TRBJ1-4; maybe TRBD1 (5 bases). V dropped 1 base and J dropped 4 bases, with 13 bases sitting between them. Per the germline V gene, CDR1 is SGHAT and CDR2 is FQNNGV. CDR3 size: 16 residues. CDR3: CASSLVSAGFNEKLFF. Here the CDR3 DNA reads TGTGCCAGCAGCTTAGTTTCGGCAGGGTTTAATGAAAAACTGTTTTTT.

This chain uses TRBV28 with TRBJ1-1; no firm D call. Germline loops: CDR1 MDHEN, CDR2 SYDVKM. The CDR3 has 13 amino acids. Trimming removed 6 bases from V and 6 bases from J, with 14 bases in between. The CDR3 loop is CASSPIGGAEAFF. CDR3 sequence (DNA): TGTGCCAGCAGCCCCATTGGCGGCGCTGAAGCTTTCTTT.

This chain joins TRBV18 and TRBJ2-2, with D uncertain. CDR1 and CDR2 (germline): KGHSH, LQKENI. The V end was cut by 1 base, the J end by 5 bases, with 8 bases between. The CDR3 loop spans 14 amino acids. DNA of the CDR3: TGTGCCAGCTCACCACGAAGTAGTACCGGGGAGCTGTTTTTT. Translation gives CASSPRSSTGELFF.

The chain is built from TRBV6-5 and TRBJ1-1; D not certain. The germline V and J ends were trimmed by 2 bases and 4 bases, with 14 bases remaining between them. The CDR3 is 15 residues long. CDR1 is MNHEY and CDR2 is SVGAGI in the germline V gene. CDR3 region: CASSYGWMGSTEAFF. Here the CDR3 DNA reads TGTGCCAGCAGTTACGGCTGGATGGGGAGCACTGAAGCTTTCTTT.

The chain carries TRBV7-3 and TRBJ2-1; 9 nucleotides align to TRBD1. V gave up 5 bases and J gave up 10 bases; unmatched junction bases: 9. CDR1 and CDR2 (germline): SGHTA, FQGTGA. The CDR3 consists of 14 residues. The CDR3 reads CASSLGQGSGEQFF. CDR3 nucleotides: TGTGCCAGCAGCCTGGGACAGGGTTCGGGGGAGCAGTTCTTC.

The CDR3 nucleotides are TGCAGCGTTGAAATTAGGAGGGGGGGCCTAGTCTACGAGCAGTACTTC. Translating gives CSVEIRRGGLVYEQYF. The genes are TRBV29-1 and TRBJ2-7; possible D gene TRBD2, 7 bases. Looked up from germline, CDR1 is SQVTM and CDR2 is ANQGSEA. V lost 2 bases, J lost 3 bases, and 20 bases lay in between. There are 16 residues in the CDR3.

The chain recombines TRBV9 with TRBJ2-1, with TRBD2 as a possible D gene (6 bases). Germline V CDR1 and CDR2: SGDLS, YYNGEE. There are 15 residues in the CDR3. Between the trimmed V and J ends, which lost 0 bases and 9 bases, there was a span of 16 bases. CDR3 sequence (DNA): TGTGCCAGCAGCGTAGAATACGGACTACAAGTTGAGCAGTTCTTC. The encoded protein is CASSVEYGLQVEQFF.

The rearrangement links TRBV4-3 to TRBJ2-6; TRBD2 matches at 9 bases. The CDR3 loop spans 19 amino acids. CDR1 is LGHNA and CDR2 is YSLEER in the germline V gene. V dropped 1 base and J dropped 0; count of bases not matched to a gene: 7. The CDR3 reads CASSQALAGYSSGANVLTF. The CDR3 DNA sequence: TGCGCCAGCAGCCAAGCTCTAGCGGGGTATTCCTCTGGGGCCAACGTCCTGACTTTC.

There are a few counts of this clone. The chain uses TRBV6-6 and TRBJ2-2; D not resolved. The CDR3 spans 15 residues. Trimming removed 6 bases at V and 5 bases at J, with 16 bases between. Germline V lookup: CDR1 MNHNY, CDR2 SVGAGI (reference sequence). CDR3 loop: CASSPPAGRTGELFF. CDR3 bases: TGTGCCAGCAGCCCCCCCGCCGGGCGGACCGGGGAGCTGTTTTTT.

The genes are TRBV7-6 and TRBJ2-3; tentatively, D is TRBD2 (6 bases). This CDR3 has 18 amino acids. Germline lookup yields CDR1 SGHVS and CDR2 FNYEAQ. V dropped 4 bases and J dropped 0 bases, with 20 bases sitting between them. The CDR3 DNA is TGTGCCAGCAGCTCCCGGGGAGGCGGGATGCCTAGCACAGATACGCAGTATTTT. Translation: CASSSRGGGMPSTDTQYF. Using reference TRBV7-6 and TRBJ2-3 for the parts outside the CDR3, the full variable domain is GAGVSQSPRYKVTKRGQDVALRCDPISGHVSLYWYRQALGQGPEFLTYFNYEAQQDKSGLPNDRFSAERPEGSISTLTIQRTEQRDSAMYRCASSSRGGGMPSTDTQYFGPGTRLTVL.

This clone occurred a few times. The chain has TRBV29-1 and TRBJ1-1; D gene ambiguous. V was cut by 7 bases and J by 1 base, with 10 bases left in between. This CDR3 is built from 12 residues. Per the germline V gene, CDR1 is SQVTM and CDR2 is ANQGSEA. Here the CDR3 DNA reads TGCAGCGCCCGGACGGCGAACACTGAAGCTTTCTTT. It encodes CSARTANTEAFF. Full variable domain (outside the CDR3, taken from reference TRBV29-1 and TRBJ1-1): SAVISQKPSRDICQRGTSLTIQCQVDSQVTMMFWYRQQPGQSLTLIATANQGSEATYESGFVIDKFPISRPNLTFSTLTVSNMSPEDSSIYLCSARTANTEAFFGQGTRLTVV.

The chain is built from TRBV5-8 and TRBJ2-7, with D maybe TRBD1 (6 bases). Germline V CDR1 and CDR2: SGHTS, YDEGEE. The CDR3 loop spans 13 amino acids. The germline V and J ends were trimmed by 0 bases and 10 bases, with 14 bases remaining between them. CDR3 coding DNA: TGTGCCAGCAGCTTGGCAGGGGCAGTCGTCCAGTACTTC. Translating gives CASSLAGAVVQYF.

The gene calls are TRBV19 and TRBJ1-5; 7 bases agree with TRBD1. Germline values: CDR1 LNHDA, CDR2 SQIVND (reference sequence). This CDR3 is built from 15 residues. Unmatched junction bases numbered 8, after V lost 3 bases and J lost 6 bases. The CDR3 loop reads CASSMAQGGSQPQHF. The CDR3 region has the DNA TGTGCCAGTAGTATGGCGCAGGGGGGTAGTCAGCCCCAGCATTTT.

This clone was seen a handful of times. The chain uses TRBV6-1 and TRBJ2-3; D is perhaps TRBD1 (5 bases). The V gene's germline CDR1 is MNHNS and CDR2 SASEGT. The CDR3 has 14 residues. The V end was cut by 7 bases, the J end by 1 base, with 12 bases between. CDR3 residues: CASTWVRGTDTQYF. CDR3 DNA sequence: TGTGCCAGCACCTGGGTCAGGGGCACAGATACGCAGTATTTT.

J is TRBJ2-7 and V is TRBV2; 14 positions match TRBD2. V lost 6 bases, J lost 3 bases, and 4 bases stayed unmatched. CDR1 and CDR2 from the germline V gene are SNHLY and FYNNEI. This CDR3 has 15 amino acids. This CDR3 reads CASSAGTSGSYEQYF. The CDR3 coding sequence is TGTGCCAGCAGCGCAGGGACTAGCGGGAGCTACGAGCAGTACTTC.